Detailed here is one T cell receptor beta chain. Libraries were prepared by immunoSEQ multiplex PCR; TCRdb keeps only in-frame clonotypes and omits some of them. This sample has 110,000 to 150,000 clones, with 86% found just once. This sample was taken from a study of blood T cell repertoires in COVID-19. On the study more broadly: Specimens from acute and convalescent COVID-19 originated in the United States, Italy and Spain. Nucleic acid was either cDNA or gDNA, and it came from T cells, B-cell-depleted T cells, or PBMCs.

This CDR3 region has 14 residues. The germline V and J ends were trimmed by 5 bases and 0 bases, with 10 bases remaining between them. CDR1 and CDR2 from the germline V gene are SGHTA and FQGNSA. Adults between roughly 18 and 90 years of age took part from about two dozen US areas. The J gene is TRBJ1-1, the V gene TRBV7-2; D is uncertain. The sample consisted of PBMCs or T cells enriched from blood (not recorded which). The receptor comes from a man aged 50-59 years who had recovered from COVID-19. The CDR3 region has the DNA TGTGCCAGCAGCCTATACAGTATGAACACTGAAGCTTTCTTT. Amino acid sequence: CASSLYSMNTEAFF. The full variable domain, completed using reference TRBV7-2 and TRBJ1-1, is GAGVSQSPSNKVTEKGKDVELRCDPISGHTALYWYRQSLGQGLEFLIYFQGNSAPDKSGLPSDRFSAERTGGSVSTLTIQRTQQEDSAVYLCASSLYSMNTEAFFGQGTRLTVV.